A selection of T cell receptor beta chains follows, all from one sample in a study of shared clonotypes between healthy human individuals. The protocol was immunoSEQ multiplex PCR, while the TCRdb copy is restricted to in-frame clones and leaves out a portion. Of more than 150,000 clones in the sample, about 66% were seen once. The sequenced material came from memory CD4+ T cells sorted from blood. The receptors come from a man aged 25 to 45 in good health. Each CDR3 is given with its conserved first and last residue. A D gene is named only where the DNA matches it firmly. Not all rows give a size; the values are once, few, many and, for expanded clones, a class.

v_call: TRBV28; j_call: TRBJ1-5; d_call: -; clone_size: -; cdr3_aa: CASSFFGQPQHF; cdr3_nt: TGTGCCAGCAGTTTTTTTGGTCAGCCCCAGCATTTT
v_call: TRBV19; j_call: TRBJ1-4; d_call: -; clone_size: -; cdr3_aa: CASSIGDSLTAEKLFF; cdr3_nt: TGTGCCAGTAGTATAGGGGACTCGTTAACGGCTGAAAAACTGTTTTTT
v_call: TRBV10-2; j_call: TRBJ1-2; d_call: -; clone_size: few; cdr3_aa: CASMMDSANYGYTF; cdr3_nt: TGCGCCAGTATGATGGACAGCGCTAACTATGGCTACACCTTC
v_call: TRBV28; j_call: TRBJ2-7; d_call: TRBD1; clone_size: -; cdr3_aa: CASTGTERYEQYF; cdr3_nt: TGTGCCAGCACCGGGACAGAGAGATACGAGCAGTACTTC
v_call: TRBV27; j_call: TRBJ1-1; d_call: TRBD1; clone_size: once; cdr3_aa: CASSFQGGTEAFF; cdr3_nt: TGTGCCAGCAGTTTTCAGGGGGGCACTGAAGCTTTCTTT
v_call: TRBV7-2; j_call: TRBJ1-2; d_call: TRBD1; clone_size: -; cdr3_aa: CASSLGQGDYYGYTF; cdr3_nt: TGTGCCAGCAGCTTAGGACAGGGGGACTATTATGGCTACACCTTC
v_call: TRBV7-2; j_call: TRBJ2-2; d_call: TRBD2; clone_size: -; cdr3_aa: CASSLASGRGTGELFF; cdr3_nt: TGTGCCAGCAGCTTAGCTAGCGGGAGAGGTACCGGGGAGCTGTTTTTT
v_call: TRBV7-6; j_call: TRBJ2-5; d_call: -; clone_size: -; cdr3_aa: CASSHGQGTQYF; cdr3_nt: TGTGCCAGCAGCCACGGACAAGGAACCCAGTACTTC
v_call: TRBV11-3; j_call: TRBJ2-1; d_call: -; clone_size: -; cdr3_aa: CASSPDRGFDNEQFF; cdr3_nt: TGTGCCAGCAGCCCCGACCGAGGCTTTGACAATGAGCAGTTCTTC
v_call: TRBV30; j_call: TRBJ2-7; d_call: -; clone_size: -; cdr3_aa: CAWSSPRTGIYEQYF; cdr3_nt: TGTGCCTGGAGTTCCCCAAGAACAGGGATCTACGAGCAGTACTTC
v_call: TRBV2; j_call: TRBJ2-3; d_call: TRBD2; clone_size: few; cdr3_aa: CASSMTSGRALSTDTQYF; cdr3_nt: TGTGCCAGCAGTATGACTAGCGGGAGGGCCCTGAGCACAGATACGCAGTATTTT
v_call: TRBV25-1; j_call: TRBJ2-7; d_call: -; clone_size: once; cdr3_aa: CASRRRDSTSQQYF; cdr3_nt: TGTGCCAGCAGACGGCGGGACTCTACTTCTCAGCAGTACTTC
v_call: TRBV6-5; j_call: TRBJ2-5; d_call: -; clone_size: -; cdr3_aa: CASRRVGQGETQYF; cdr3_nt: TGTGCCAGCAGACGCGTTGGGCAAGGAGAGACCCAGTACTTC
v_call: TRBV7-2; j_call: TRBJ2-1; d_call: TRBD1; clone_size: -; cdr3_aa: CASSLVTGAEQFF; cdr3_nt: TGTGCCAGCAGCTTAGTGACAGGGGCTGAGCAGTTCTTC
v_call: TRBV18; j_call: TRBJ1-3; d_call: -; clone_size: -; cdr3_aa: CASSSQGSPGNTIYF; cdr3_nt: TGTGCCAGCTCAAGCCAGGGGTCCCCTGGAAACACCATATATTTT
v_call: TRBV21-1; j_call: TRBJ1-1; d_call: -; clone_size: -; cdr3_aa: CASSGPGAEAFF; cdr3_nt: TGTGCCAGTTCGGGACCGGGCGCTGAAGCTTTCTTT
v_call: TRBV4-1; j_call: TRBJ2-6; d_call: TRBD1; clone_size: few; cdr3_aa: CASRDRGASGANVLTF; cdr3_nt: TGCGCCAGCAGGGACAGGGGAGCCTCTGGGGCCAACGTCCTGACTTTC
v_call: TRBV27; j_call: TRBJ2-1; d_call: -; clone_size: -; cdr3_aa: CATVLYGGSYNEQFF; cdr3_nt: TGTGCCACCGTACTGTACGGGGGCTCGTACAATGAGCAGTTCTTC
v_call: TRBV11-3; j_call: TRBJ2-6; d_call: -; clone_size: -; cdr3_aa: CASSPRGGQTSGANVLTF; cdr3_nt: TGTGCCAGCAGCCCCCGGGGCGGACAGACCTCTGGGGCCAACGTCCTGACTTTC
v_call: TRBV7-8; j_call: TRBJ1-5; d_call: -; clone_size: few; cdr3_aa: CASSPHANQPQHF; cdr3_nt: TGTGCCAGCAGCCCGCACGCTAACCAGCCCCAGCATTTT
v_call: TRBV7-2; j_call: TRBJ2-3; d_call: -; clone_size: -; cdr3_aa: CASSLAWRSDTQYF; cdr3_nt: TGTGCCAGCAGCTTAGCATGGAGATCCGATACGCAGTATTTT
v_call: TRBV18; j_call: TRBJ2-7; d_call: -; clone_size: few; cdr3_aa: CASSPAADYEQYF; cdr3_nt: TGTGCCAGCTCACCCGCCGCGGACTACGAGCAGTACTTC
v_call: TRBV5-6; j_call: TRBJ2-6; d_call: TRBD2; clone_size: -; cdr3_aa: CASSFDFSGSSGANVLTF; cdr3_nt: TGTGCCAGCAGCTTCGATTTTAGCGGGAGCTCTGGGGCCAACGTCCTGACTTTC
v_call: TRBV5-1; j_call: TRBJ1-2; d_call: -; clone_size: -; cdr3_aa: CASSLAMGAVYGYTF; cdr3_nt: TGCGCCAGCAGCTTGGCCATGGGGGCGGTGTATGGCTACACCTTC
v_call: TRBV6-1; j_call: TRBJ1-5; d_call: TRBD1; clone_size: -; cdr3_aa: CASRDRGLQPQHF; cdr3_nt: TGTGCCAGCAGGGACAGGGGATTACAGCCCCAGCATTTT
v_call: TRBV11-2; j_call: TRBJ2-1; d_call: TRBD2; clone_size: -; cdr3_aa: CASSLDRAGVWFF; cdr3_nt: TGTGCCAGCAGCTTAGATAGGGCGGGAGTGTGGTTCTTC
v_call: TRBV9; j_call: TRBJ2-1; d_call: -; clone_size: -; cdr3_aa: CASSVSSSYNEQFF; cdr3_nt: TGTGCCAGCAGCGTATCATCGAGTTACAATGAGCAGTTCTTC
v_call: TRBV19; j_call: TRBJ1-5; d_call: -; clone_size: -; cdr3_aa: CASSMRQRDSNQPQHF; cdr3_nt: TGTGCCAGTAGTATGCGACAGAGGGATAGCAATCAGCCCCAGCATTTT
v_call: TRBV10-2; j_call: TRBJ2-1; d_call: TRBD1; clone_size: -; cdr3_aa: CASMQGAYNEQFF; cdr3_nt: TGCGCCAGCATGCAGGGGGCTTACAATGAGCAGTTCTTC
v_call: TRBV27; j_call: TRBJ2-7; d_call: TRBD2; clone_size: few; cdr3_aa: CASWGSGRANEQYF; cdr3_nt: TGTGCCAGCTGGGGGAGCGGGAGGGCAAACGAGCAGTACTTC
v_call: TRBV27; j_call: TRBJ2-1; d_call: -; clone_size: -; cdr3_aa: CASSLDRIGGEQFF; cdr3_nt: TGTGCCAGCAGTTTAGATAGGATAGGGGGTGAGCAGTTCTTC
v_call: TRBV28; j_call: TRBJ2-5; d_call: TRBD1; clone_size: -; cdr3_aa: CASSRTGLETQYF; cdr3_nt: TGTGCCAGCAGTAGGACAGGGTTGGAGACCCAGTACTTC
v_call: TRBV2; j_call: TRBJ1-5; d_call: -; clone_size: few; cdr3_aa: CASSVRQGNQPQHF; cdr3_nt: TGTGCCAGCAGTGTCAGGCAGGGTAATCAGCCCCAGCATTTT
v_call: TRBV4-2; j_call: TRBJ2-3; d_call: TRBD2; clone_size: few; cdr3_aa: CASSQGREPDTQYF; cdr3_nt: TGTGCCAGCAGCCAAGGGCGGGAGCCAGATACGCAGTATTTT
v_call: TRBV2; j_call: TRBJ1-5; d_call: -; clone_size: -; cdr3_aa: CASSVDGHSNQPQHF; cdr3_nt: TGTGCCAGCAGTGTGGACGGCCATAGCAATCAGCCCCAGCATTTT
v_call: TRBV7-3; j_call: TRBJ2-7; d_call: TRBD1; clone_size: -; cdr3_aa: CASSLDRGHEQYF; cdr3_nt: TGTGCCAGCAGCTTGGACAGGGGGCACGAGCAGTACTTC
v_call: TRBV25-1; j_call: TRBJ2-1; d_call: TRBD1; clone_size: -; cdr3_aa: CASSVGRGYNEQFF; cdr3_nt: TGTGCCAGCAGTGTTGGCAGGGGGTACAATGAGCAGTTCTTC
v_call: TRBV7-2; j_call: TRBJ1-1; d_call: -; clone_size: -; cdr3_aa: CASSPQTGRGEAFF; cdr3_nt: TGTGCCAGCAGCCCCCAAACAGGGAGGGGTGAAGCTTTCTTT
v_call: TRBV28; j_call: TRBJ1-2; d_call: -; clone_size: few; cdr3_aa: CASRGVQYGYTF; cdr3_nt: TGTGCCAGCAGGGGTGTTCAGTATGGCTACACCTTC
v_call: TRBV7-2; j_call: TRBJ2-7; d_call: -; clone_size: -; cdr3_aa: CASSSNSLVYEQYF; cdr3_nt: TGTGCCAGCAGCTCAAACAGTTTGGTATACGAGCAGTACTTC
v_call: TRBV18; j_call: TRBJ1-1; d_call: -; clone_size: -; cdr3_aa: CASSRSGLMNTEAFF; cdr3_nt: TGTGCCAGCTCACGGTCAGGGCTTATGAACACTGAAGCTTTCTTT
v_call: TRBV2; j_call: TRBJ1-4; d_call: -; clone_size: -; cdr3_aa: CASSVTRTTNEKLFF; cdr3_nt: TGTGCCAGCAGTGTGACCCGGACAACTAATGAAAAACTGTTTTTT
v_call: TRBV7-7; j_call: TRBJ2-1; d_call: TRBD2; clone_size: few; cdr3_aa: CASSLAVSGRNEQFF; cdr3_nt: TGTGCCAGCAGCTTAGCCGTTAGCGGGCGCAATGAGCAGTTCTTC
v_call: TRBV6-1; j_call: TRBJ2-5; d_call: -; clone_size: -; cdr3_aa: CASTGRGELETQYF; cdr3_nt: TGTGCCAGCACTGGCAGGGGGGAGCTCGAGACCCAGTACTTC
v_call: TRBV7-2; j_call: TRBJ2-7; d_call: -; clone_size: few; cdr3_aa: CASSEGWQPAYEQYF; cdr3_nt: TGTGCCAGCAGCGAGGGGTGGCAGCCAGCCTACGAGCAGTACTTC
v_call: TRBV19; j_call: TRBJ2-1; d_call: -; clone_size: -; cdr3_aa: CASSIDRLRTNEQFF; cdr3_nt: TGTGCCAGTAGTATAGATCGGTTAAGGACGAATGAGCAGTTCTTC
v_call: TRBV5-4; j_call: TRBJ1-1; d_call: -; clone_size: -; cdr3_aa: CASSLDINFTEAFF; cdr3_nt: TGTGCCAGCAGCTTGGACATAAATTTCACTGAAGCTTTCTTT
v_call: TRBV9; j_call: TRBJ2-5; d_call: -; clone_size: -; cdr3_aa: CASSALQGKETQYF; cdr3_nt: TGTGCCAGCAGCGCTTTACAGGGAAAAGAGACCCAGTACTTC
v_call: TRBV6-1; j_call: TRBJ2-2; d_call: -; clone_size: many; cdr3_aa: CASSNTGGTPGELFF; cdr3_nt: TGTGCCAGCAGTAACACCGGGGGGACACCCGGGGAGCTGTTTTTT
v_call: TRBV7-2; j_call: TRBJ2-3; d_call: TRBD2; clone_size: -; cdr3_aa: CASSLVSSGGGSTQYF; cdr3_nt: TGTGCCAGCAGCTTAGTTTCTAGCGGGGGCGGGAGTACGCAGTATTTT